The 15 T cell receptor beta chains given below trace back to one sample, sequenced in a study of cytomegalovirus exposure and HLA in healthy donors. PCR employed 60 Vbeta and 13 Jbeta primers. Data came from immunoSEQ multiplex PCR; TCRdb stores just in-frame clones and leaves some out. The sample has more than 90,000 clones, approximately 80% seen once. What was sequenced was PBMCs. All receptors come from a man aged 45-60 years in good health and CMV-seropositive.

The chain links TRBV30 to TRBJ1-3; 8 nucleotides agree with TRBD1. J gave up 1 base and V 2 bases, and 7 bases lay outside the gene matches. Per the germline V gene, CDR1 is GTSNPN and CDR2 is SVGIG (reference sequence). The CDR3 runs 16 residues. The CDR3 DNA reads as TGTGCCTGGAGTTCCCAGGGGGCGTTTTCTGGAAACACCATATATTTT. It translates to CAWSSQGAFSGNTIYF.

The V and J genes are TRBV5-4 and TRBJ1-3; 8 positions agree with TRBD1. Germline CDR1 is SGHNT and CDR2 is YYREEE (reference sequence). The CDR3 spans 15 residues. After removal of 2 bases from V and 4 bases from J, the junction contained 5 bases not matched to a gene. CDR3 sequence reads: CASSLGDRQGNTIYF. For the CDR3, the DNA is TGTGCCAGCAGCTTAGGGGACAGGCAGGGAAACACCATATATTTT. The variable domain in full, completed from reference TRBV5-4 and TRBJ1-3, reads ETGVTQSPTHLIKTRGQQVTLRCSSQSGHNTVSWYQQALGQGPQFIFQYYREEENGRGNFPPRFSGLQFPNYSSELNVNALELDDSALYLCASSLGDRQGNTIYFGEGSWLTVV.

This clone was found a few times. The chain recombines TRBV7-9 with TRBJ1-2, with TRBD1 as a possible D gene (6 bases). This CDR3 comprises 15 residues. Germline lookup yields CDR1 SEHNR and CDR2 FQNEAQ (reference sequence). V was trimmed by 4 bases and J by 3 bases, leaving 15 bases between them. DNA for the CDR3: TGTGCCAGCAGCTCTTACCGGACAGAACACTATGGCTACACCTTC. Translated: CASSSYRTEHYGYTF.

In its sample, this clone was seen once. This chain links TRBV7-2 with TRBJ2-7, with 7 nucleotides matching TRBD2. The germline CDR1 and CDR2 sequences are SGHTA and FQGNSA. With V trimmed by 3 bases and J by 4 bases, 6 bases remained unmatched. The CDR3 is 14 residues long. CDR3 amino acids: CASSFGGGGYEQYF. Here the CDR3 DNA reads TGTGCCAGCAGCTTCGGCGGGGGAGGTTACGAGCAGTACTTC.

A single count supports this clone. The rearrangement links TRBV5-4 to TRBJ2-2; possibly TRBD1 for D (6 bases). Germline assignment: CDR1 SGHNT and CDR2 YYREEE (reference sequence). The CDR3 sequence is 16 residues long. V shed 4 bases and J shed 5 bases, with 18 bases lying between them. Written as DNA, the CDR3 is TGTGCCAGCAGCCGCAGGCAGGGGCCCGGGACCGGGGAGCTGTTTTTT. This encodes CASSRRQGPGTGELFF.

The V and J genes are TRBV28 and TRBJ2-7, with 7 bases that match TRBD1. This CDR3 contains 14 residues. V shed 6 bases and J 2 bases; nucleotides not matched to a gene: 7. CDR1 and CDR2 from the germline V gene are MDHEN and SYDVKM. The CDR3 DNA reads as TGTGCCAGCAGCCACAGGGGTAGCGCCTACGAGCAGTACTTC. This encodes CASSHRGSAYEQYF.

The chain joins TRBV6-5 to TRBJ2-1; TRBD2 agrees at 8 bases. From germline, CDR1 is MNHEY and CDR2 SVGAGI. V trimming: 6 bases; J trimming: 9 bases; junction bases outside the gene matches: 13. The CDR3 spans 15 residues. The chain's CDR3 is CASSPAGGAVGEQFF. The CDR3 coding sequence is TGTGCCAGCAGCCCCGCCGGGGGGGCCGTCGGTGAGCAGTTCTTC.

This sequence joins TRBV5-1 and TRBJ1-1; D gene ambiguous. CDR1 and CDR2 from the germline V gene are SGHRS and YFSETQ. The CDR3 has 17 residues. Trimming pared 0 bases from V and 0 bases from J, leaving 15 bases between. The CDR3, as DNA: TGCGCCAGCAGCTTGGCTCTCGGGGTCCCGTTGAACACTGAAGCTTTCTTT. As protein: CASSLALGVPLNTEAFF.

V usage is TRBV7-2 and J usage is TRBJ1-2; D call uncertain. V lost 2 bases and J 6 bases, leaving 7 bases between the germline ends. The CDR3 totals 12 residues. Germline CDR1 is SGHTA and CDR2 is FQGNSA. Here the CDR3 reads CASSLNPDGYTF. CDR3 nucleotide sequence: TGTGCCAGCAGCTTAAACCCAGATGGCTACACCTTC.

This clone was picked up one time. This chain links TRBV19 with TRBJ2-2, with a tentative D call TRBD1 (5 bases). With 3 bases removed from V and 5 bases from J, the gap between germline ends came to 10 bases. The CDR3 is made up of 14 amino acids. Germline V CDR1 and CDR2: LNHDA, SQIVND (reference sequence). CDR3 sequence (DNA): TGTGCCAGTAGTATGCAAGGGGCGACCGGGGAGCTGTTTTTT. It specifies CASSMQGATGELFF.

The CDR3 DNA reads as TGTGCCAGCAGAGAGAGGGAAGGCTCCTACAATGAGCAGTTCTTC. Its translation is CASREREGSYNEQFF. The gene calls are TRBV9 and TRBJ2-1; perhaps TRBD2 as D (5 bases). This CDR3 region has 15 residues. Per the germline V gene, CDR1 is SGDLS and CDR2 is YYNGEE. The V end lost 5 bases, the J end lost 0 bases, and 12 bases lay between the germline ends.

This rearrangement joins TRBV29-1 to TRBJ2-5; TRBD2 is a possible D gene (7 bases). The J call is doubtful: the DNA matches TRBJ2-7 better. The CDR3 is made up of 16 amino acids. Germline CDR1 and CDR2: SQVTM and ANQGSEA. As DNA, the CDR3 is TGCAGCGTTGTGTGGCACCGGGGGGCGGACGGCGGCGAGCAGTACTTC. The encoded protein is CSVVWHRGADGGEQYF.

This chain links TRBV5-1 with TRBJ1-6; the D is unclear. V was shortened by 0 bases and J by 6 bases, with 10 bases between the two germline ends. Germline loops: CDR1 SGHRS, CDR2 YFSETQ. The CDR3 is 15 residues long. For the CDR3, the DNA is TGCGCCAGCAGCTTGGACGGGGATGCTAATTCACCCCTCCACTTT. Protein: CASSLDGDANSPLHF.

The V gene is TRBV30, the J gene TRBJ2-5; maybe TRBD1 (6 bases). Trimming removed 7 bases from V and 2 bases from J, with 14 bases in between. CDR3 length equals 13 residues. CDR1 and CDR2 from the germline V gene are GTSNPN and SVGIG (reference sequence). CDR3 in amino acids: CASGTPTQETQYF. In DNA form, the CDR3 reads TGTGCCTCGGGGACACCTACTCAAGAGACCCAGTACTTC. Filled out from reference TRBV30 and TRBJ2-5, the complete variable domain reads SQTIHQWPATLVQPVGSPLSLECTVEGTSNPNLYWYRQAAGRGLQLLFYSVGIGQISSEVPQNLSASRPQDRQFILSSKKLLLSDSGFYLCASGTPTQETQYFGPGTRLLVL.

The V and J genes are TRBV9 and TRBJ2-7; D unclear. In germline, CDR1 is SGDLS, CDR2 YYNGEE. The germline V and J ends were trimmed by 2 bases and 0 bases, with 9 bases remaining between them. The CDR3 is made up of 14 amino acids. The chain's CDR3 is CASSVGPTSYEQYF. The CDR3, as DNA: TGTGCCAGCAGCGTTGGCCCAACCTCCTACGAGCAGTACTTC.